The entry below describes one TCR beta chain. This sample is drawn from a study of blood T cell repertoires in COVID-19. Study as a whole: PBMCs, B-cell-depleted T cells, or T cells were the source of the cDNA or gDNA that made up the material.

One Seattle source followed patients from active infection through their disease course. How the authors handled the data: Reference gene primer amplification in the assay estimated nucleated cell counts. Clones were sequenced by immunoSEQ multiplex PCR, and TCRdb holds only the in-frame ones, with some missing. That table gives V, J and clone size, and the DNA gave D and trimming. The repertoire holds hundreds of thousands of clones, with around nine tenths as singletons. Per the germline V gene, CDR1 is SGHVS and CDR2 is FQNEAQ. Trimming removed 2 bases from V and 2 bases from J, with 16 bases in between. The CDR3 loop spans 17 amino acids.

The sequenced sample consisted of peripheral blood. The V gene is TRBV7-8, the J gene TRBJ1-5, with a possible D match to TRBD1 (6 bases). This TCR derives from a man between 60 and 75 years old with COVID-19, enrolled during active disease. This CDR3 reads CASSLITGPTGNQPQHF. CDR3 in DNA: TGTGCCAGCAGCTTAATAACAGGGCCGACTGGCAATCAGCCCCAGCATTTT.